This TCR beta chain was sequenced during a study of blood T cell repertoires in COVID-19. Overall study: Samples came from the United States, Italy and Spain, spanning acute and convalescent COVID-19. T cells, B-cell-depleted T cells, or PBMCs supplied cDNA or gDNA.

There are 14 residues in the CDR3. Germline V gives CDR1 SGDLS, CDR2 YYNGEE. Trimming removed 3 bases from V and 10 bases from J; junction bases left unmatched: 4. Across about two dozen US areas, participants ranged in age from about 18 to 100 years. Self-reported history from a screening survey and questionnaire set each donor's cohort. The method was immunoSEQ multiplex PCR; TCRdb's version includes in-frame clones alone and lacks a portion of them. The sample yields about 200,000 clones, about 86% seen once. Material: PBMCs or T cells enriched from blood (not recorded which). The receptor comes from a middle-aged woman with acute COVID-19. The V and J genes are TRBV9 and TRBJ1-6, with 10 bases fitting TRBD1. CDR3 amino acids: CASSARQGASPLHF. CDR3 DNA: TGTGCCAGCAGCGCCAGACAGGGGGCATCACCCCTCCACTTT. The whole variable domain, filled in from reference TRBV9 and TRBJ1-6, reads DSGVTQTPKHLITATGQRVTLRCSPRSGDLSVYWYQQSLDQGLQFLIQYYNGEERAKGNILERFSAQQFPDLHSELNLSSLELGDSALYFCASSARQGASPLHFGNGTRLTVT.